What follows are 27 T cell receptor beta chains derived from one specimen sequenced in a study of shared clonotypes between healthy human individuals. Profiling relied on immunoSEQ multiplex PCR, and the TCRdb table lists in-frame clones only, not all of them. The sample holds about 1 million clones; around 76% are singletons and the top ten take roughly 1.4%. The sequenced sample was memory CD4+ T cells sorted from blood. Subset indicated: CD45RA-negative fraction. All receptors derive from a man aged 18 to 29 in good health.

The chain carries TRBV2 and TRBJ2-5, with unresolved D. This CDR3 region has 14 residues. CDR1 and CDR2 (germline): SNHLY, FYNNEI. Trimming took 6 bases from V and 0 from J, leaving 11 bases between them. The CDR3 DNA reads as TGTGCCAGCAGCGCCGACACTTACCAAGAGACCCAGTACTTC. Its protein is CASSADTYQETQYF.

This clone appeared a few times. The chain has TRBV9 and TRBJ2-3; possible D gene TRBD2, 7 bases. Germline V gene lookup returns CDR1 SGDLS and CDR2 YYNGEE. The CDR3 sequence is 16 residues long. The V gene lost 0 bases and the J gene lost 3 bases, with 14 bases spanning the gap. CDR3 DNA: TGTGCCAGCAGCGTAGTAGTGGGGGGGCCGACAGATACGCAGTATTTT. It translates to CASSVVVGGPTDTQYF.

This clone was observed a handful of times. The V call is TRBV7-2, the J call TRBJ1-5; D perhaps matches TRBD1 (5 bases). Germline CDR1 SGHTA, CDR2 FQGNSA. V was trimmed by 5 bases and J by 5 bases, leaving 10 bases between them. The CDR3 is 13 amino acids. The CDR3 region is CASSPGADQPQHF. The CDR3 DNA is TGTGCCAGCAGCCCTGGGGCCGATCAGCCCCAGCATTTT.

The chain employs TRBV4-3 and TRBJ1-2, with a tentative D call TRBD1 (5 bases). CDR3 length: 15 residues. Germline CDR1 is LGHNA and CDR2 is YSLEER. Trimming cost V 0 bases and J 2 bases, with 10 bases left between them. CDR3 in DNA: TGCGCCAGCAGCCAAGAATTAAGACAGAACTATGGCTACACCTTC. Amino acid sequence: CASSQELRQNYGYTF.

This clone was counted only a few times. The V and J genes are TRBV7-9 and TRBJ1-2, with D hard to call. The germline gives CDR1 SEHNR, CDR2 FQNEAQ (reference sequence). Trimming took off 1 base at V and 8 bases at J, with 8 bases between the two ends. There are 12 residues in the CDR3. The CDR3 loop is CASSLDGLGYTF. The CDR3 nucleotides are TGTGCCAGCAGCTTAGATGGGTTGGGCTACACCTTC.

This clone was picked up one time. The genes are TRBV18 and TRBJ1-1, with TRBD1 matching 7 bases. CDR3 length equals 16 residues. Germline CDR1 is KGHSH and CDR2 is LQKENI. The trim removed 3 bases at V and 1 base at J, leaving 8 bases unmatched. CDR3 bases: TGTGCCAGCTCACCGAGGGCAGGGGGGACGAACACTGAAGCTTTCTTT. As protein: CASSPRAGGTNTEAFF.

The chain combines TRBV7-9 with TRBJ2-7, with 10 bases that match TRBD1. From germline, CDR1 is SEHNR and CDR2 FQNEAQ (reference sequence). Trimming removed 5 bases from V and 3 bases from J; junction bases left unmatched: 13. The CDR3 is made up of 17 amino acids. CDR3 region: CASSPGRPGTGDYEQYF. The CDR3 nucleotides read TGTGCCAGCAGCCCAGGGCGGCCCGGGACAGGGGACTACGAGCAGTACTTC.

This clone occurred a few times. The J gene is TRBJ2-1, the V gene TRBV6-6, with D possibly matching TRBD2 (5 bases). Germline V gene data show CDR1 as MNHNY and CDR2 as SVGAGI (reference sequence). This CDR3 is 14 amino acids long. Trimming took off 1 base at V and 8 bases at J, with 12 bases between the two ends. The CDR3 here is CASSYFEGADEQFF. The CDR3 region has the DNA TGTGCCAGCAGTTACTTCGAGGGAGCAGATGAGCAGTTCTTC.

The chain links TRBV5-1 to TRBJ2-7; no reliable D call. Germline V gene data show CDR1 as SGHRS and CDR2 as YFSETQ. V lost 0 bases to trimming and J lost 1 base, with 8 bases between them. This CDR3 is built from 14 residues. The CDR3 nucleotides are TGCGCCAGCAGCTTGGACGGCAAGTCCTACGAGCAGTACTTC. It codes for CASSLDGKSYEQYF.

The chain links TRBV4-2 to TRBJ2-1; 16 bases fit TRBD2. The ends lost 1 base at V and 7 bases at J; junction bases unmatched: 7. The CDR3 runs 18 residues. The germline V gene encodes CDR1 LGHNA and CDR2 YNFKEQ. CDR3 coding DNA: TGTGCCAGCAGCCAAGCCCCCGGGACTAGCGGGGGGGGGAATGAGCAGTTCTTC. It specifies CASSQAPGTSGGGNEQFF.

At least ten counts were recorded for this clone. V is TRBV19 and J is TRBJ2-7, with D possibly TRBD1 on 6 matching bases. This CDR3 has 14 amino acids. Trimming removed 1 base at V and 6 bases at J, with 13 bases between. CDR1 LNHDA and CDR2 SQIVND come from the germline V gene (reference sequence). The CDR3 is CASSIVPQGGEQYF. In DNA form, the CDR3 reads TGTGCCAGTAGTATAGTCCCACAGGGTGGCGAGCAGTACTTC.

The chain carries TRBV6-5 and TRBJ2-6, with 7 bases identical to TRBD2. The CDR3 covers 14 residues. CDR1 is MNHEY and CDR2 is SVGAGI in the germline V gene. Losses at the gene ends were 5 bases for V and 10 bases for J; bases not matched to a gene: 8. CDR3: CASSPDTRGNVLTF. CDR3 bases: TGTGCCAGCAGTCCGGACACGCGGGGGAACGTCCTGACTTTC.

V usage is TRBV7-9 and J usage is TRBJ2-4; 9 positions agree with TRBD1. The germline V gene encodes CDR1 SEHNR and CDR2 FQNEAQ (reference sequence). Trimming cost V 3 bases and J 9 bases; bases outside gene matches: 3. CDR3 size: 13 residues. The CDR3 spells CASSFQTGGIQYF. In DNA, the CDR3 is TGTGCCAGCAGCTTCCAGACAGGGGGCATTCAGTACTTC.

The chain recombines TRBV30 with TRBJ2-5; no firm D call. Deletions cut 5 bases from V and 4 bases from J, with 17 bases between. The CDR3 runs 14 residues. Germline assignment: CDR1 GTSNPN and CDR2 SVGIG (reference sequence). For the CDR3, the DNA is TGTGCCTGGTCCCCCCCCGGGCCGGGAGAGACCCAGTACTTC. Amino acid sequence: CAWSPPGPGETQYF.

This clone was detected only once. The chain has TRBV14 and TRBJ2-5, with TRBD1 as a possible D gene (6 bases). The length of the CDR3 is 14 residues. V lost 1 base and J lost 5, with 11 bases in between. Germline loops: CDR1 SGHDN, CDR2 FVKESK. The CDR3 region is CASSQGQVWETQYF. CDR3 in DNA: TGTGCCAGCAGCCAAGGACAGGTCTGGGAGACCCAGTACTTC.

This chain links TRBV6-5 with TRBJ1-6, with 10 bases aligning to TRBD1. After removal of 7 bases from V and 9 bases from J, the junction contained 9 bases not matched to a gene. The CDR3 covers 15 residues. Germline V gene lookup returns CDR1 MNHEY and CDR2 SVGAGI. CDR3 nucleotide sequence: TGTGCCAGCACCCTCGGGACAGGGGAGGGTTCACCCCTCCACTTT. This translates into CASTLGTGEGSPLHF.

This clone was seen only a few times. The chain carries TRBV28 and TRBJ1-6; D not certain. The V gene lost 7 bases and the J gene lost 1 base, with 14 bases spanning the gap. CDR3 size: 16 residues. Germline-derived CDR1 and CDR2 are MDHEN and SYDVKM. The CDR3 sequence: CASTRRLGSYNSPLHF. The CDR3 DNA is TGTGCCAGCACCCGACGGCTAGGGTCCTATAATTCACCCCTCCACTTT.

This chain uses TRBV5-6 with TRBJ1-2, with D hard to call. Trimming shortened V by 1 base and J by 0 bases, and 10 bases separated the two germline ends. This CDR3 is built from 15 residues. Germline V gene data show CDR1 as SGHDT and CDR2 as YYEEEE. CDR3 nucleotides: TGTGCCAGCAGCTTGTTCAGCCTTGCTAACTATGGCTACACCTTC. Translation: CASSLFSLANYGYTF.

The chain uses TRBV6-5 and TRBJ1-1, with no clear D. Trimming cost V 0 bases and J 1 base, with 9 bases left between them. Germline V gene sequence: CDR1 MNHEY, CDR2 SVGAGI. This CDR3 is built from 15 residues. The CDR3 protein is CASSYSSQKNTEAFF. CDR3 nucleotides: TGTGCCAGCAGTTACTCCTCTCAAAAGAACACTGAAGCTTTCTTT.

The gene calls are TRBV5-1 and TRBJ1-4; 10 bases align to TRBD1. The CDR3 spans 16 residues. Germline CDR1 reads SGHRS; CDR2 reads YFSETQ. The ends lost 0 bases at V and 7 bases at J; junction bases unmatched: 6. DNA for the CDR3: TGCGCCAGCAGCTTGGAAGGGACAGGGGATACTGAAAAACTGTTTTTT. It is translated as CASSLEGTGDTEKLFF.

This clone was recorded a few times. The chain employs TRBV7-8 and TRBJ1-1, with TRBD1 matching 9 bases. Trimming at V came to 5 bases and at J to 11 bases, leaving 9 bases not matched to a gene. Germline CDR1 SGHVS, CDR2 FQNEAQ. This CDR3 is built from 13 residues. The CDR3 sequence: CASSPRQGGRAFF. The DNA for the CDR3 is TGTGCCAGCAGCCCCCGACAGGGGGGACGTGCTTTCTTT. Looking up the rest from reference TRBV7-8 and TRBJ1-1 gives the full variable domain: GAGVSQSPRYKVAKRGQDVALRCDPISGHVSLFWYQQALGQGPEFLTYFQNEAQLDKSGLPSDRFFAERPEGSVSTLKIQRTQQEDSAVYLCASSPRQGGRAFFGQGTRLTVV.

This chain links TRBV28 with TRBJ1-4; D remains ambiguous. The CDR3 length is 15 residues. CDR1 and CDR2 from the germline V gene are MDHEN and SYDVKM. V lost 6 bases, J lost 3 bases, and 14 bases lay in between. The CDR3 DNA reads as TGTGCCAGCAGCCCGATTTCGTCGGCTAATGAAAAACTGTTTTTT. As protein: CASSPISSANEKLFF. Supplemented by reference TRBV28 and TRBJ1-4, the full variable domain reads DVKVTQSSRYLVKRTGEKVFLECVQDMDHENMFWYRQDPGLGLRLIYFSYDVKMKEKGDIPEGYSVSREKKERFSLILESASTNQTSMYLCASSPISSANEKLFFGSGTQLSVL.

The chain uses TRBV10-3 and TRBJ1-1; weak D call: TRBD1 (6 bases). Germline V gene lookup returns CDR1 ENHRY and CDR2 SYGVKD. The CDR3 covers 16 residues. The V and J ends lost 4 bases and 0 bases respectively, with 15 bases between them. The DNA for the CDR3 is TGTGCCATCAGTGGTAGACAGGTCAGCATGAACACTGAAGCTTTCTTT. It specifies CAISGRQVSMNTEAFF.

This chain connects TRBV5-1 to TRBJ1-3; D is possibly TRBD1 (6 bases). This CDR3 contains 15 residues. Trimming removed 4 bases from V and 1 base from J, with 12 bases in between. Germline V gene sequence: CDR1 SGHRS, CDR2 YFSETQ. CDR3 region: CASSTETGSGNTIYF. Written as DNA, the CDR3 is TGCGCCAGCAGCACCGAAACAGGGTCTGGAAACACCATATATTTT.

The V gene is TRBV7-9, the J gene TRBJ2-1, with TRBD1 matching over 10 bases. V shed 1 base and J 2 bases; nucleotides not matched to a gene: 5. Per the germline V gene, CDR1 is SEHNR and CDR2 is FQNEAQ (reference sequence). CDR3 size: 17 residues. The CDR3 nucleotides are TGTGCCAGCAGCTTAGTCGTCGGACAGGGGGCCTACAATGAGCAGTTCTTC. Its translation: CASSLVVGQGAYNEQFF. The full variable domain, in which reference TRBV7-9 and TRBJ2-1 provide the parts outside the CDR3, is DTGVSQNPRHKITKRGQNVTFRCDPISEHNRLYWYRQTLGQGPEFLTYFQNEAQLEKSRLLSDRFSAERPKGSFSTLEIQRTEQGDSAMYLCASSLVVGQGAYNEQFFGPGTRLTVL.

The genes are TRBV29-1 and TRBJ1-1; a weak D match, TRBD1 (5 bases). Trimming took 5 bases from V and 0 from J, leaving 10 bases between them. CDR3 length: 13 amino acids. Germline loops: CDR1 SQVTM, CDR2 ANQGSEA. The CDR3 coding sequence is TGCAGCGTTAGGGGCCTCATGAACACTGAAGCTTTCTTT. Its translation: CSVRGLMNTEAFF. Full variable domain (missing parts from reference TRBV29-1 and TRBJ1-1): SAVISQKPSRDICQRGTSLTIQCQVDSQVTMMFWYRQQPGQSLTLIATANQGSEATYESGFVIDKFPISRPNLTFSTLTVSNMSPEDSSIYLCSVRGLMNTEAFFGQGTRLTVV.

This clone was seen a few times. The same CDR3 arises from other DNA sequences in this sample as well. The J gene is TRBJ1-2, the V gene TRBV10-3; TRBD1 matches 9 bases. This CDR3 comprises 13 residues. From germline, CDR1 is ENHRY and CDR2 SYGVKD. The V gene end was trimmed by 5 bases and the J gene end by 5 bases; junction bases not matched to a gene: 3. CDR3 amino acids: CAISPDRGYGYTF. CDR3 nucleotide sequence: TGTGCCATCAGTCCCGACAGGGGGTATGGCTACACCTTC.